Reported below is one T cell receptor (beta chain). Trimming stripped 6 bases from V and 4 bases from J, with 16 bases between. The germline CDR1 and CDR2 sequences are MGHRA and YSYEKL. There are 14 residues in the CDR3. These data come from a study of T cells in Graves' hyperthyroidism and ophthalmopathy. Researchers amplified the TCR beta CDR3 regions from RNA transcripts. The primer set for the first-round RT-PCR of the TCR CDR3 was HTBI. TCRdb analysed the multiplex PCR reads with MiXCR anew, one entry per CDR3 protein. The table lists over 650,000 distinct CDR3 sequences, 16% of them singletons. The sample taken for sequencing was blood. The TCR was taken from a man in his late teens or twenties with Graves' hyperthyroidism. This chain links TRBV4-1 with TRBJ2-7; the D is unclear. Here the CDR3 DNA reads TGCGCCAGCAGACTCAGGCCTTCTCTGTACGAGCAGTACTTC. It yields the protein CASRLRPSLYEQYF.